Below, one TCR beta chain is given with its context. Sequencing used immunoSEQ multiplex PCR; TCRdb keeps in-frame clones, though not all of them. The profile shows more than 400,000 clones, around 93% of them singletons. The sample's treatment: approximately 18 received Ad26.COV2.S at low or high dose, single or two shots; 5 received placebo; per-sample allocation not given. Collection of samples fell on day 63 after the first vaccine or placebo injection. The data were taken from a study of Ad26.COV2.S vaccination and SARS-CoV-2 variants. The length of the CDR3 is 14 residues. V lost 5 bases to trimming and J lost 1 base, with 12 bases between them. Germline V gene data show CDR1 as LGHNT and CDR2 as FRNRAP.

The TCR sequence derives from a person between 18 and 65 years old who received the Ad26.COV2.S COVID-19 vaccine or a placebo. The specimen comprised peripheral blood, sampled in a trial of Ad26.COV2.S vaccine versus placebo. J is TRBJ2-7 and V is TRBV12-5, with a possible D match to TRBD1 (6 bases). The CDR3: CASGIRDTSYEQYF. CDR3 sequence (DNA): TGTGCTAGTGGTATCCGGGACACTTCCTACGAGCAGTACTTC.